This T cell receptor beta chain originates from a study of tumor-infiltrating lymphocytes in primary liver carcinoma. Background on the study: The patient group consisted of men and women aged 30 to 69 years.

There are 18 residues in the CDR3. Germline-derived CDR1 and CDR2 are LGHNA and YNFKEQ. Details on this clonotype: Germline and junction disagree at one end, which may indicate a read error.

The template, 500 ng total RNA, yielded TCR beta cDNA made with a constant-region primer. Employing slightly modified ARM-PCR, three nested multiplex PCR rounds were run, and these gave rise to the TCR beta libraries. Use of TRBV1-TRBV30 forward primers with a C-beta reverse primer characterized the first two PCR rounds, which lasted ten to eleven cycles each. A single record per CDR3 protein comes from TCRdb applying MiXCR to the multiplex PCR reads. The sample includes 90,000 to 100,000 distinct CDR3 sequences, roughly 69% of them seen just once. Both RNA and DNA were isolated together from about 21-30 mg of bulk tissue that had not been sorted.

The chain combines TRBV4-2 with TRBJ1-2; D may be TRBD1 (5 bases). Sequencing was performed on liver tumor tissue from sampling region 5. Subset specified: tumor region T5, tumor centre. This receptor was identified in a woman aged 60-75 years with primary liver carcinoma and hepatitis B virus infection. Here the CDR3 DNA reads TGTGTCAGCAGCAAAGGGGATTCTAGGTGCTCATCTAACTATGGCTACACCTTC. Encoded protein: CVSSKGDSRCSSNYGYTF.